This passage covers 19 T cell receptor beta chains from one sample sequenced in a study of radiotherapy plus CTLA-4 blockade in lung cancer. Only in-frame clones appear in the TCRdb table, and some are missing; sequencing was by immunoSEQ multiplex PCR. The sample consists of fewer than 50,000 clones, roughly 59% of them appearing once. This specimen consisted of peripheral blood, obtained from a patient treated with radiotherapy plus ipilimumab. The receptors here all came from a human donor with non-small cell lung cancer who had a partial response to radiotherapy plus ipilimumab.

CDR3 region: CASSLDQNYGYTF. The CDR3 DNA reads as TGCGCCAGCAGCTTGGATCAGAACTATGGCTACACCTTC. The chain combines TRBV5-1 with TRBJ1-2; D remains ambiguous. V was pared by 0 bases and J by 2 bases, with 5 bases between. Germline V gene sequence: CDR1 SGHRS, CDR2 YFSETQ. CDR3 size: 13 residues. Together with reference TRBV5-1 and TRBJ1-2, the CDR3 gives the full variable domain: KAGVTQTPRYLIKTRGQQVTLSCSPISGHRSVSWYQQTPGQGLQFLFEYFSETQRNKGNFPGRFSGRQFSNSRSEMNVSTLELGDSALYLCASSLDQNYGYTFGSGTRLTVV.

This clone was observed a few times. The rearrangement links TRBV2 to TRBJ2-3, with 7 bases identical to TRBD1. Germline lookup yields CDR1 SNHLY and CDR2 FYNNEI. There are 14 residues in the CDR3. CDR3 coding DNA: TGTGCAGACTCAAGACAGGGAATAACAGATACGCAGTATTTT. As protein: CADSRQGITDTQYF.

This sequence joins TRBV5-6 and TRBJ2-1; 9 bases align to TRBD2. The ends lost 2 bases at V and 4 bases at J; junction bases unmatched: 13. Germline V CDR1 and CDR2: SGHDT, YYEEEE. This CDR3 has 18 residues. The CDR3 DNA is TGTGCCAGCAGCTTCTTCAGTGCGGGAGGGCCGAGATACAATGAGCAGTTCTTC. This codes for CASSFFSAGGPRYNEQFF.

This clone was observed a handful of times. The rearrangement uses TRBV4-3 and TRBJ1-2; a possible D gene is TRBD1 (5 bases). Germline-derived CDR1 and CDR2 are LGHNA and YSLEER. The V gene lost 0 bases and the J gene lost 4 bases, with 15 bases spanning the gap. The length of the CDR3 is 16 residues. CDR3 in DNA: TGCGCCAGCAGCCAAGATGTCTGGGGGGAGGGCTATGGCTACACCTTC. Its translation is CASSQDVWGEGYGYTF.

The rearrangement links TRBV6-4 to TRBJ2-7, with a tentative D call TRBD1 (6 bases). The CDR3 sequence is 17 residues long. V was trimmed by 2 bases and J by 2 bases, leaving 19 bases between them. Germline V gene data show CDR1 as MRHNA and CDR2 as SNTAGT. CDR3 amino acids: CASSDRQETGTPYEQYF. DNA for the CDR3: TGTGCCAGCAGTGACAGACAGGAGACAGGCACCCCCTACGAGCAGTACTTC.

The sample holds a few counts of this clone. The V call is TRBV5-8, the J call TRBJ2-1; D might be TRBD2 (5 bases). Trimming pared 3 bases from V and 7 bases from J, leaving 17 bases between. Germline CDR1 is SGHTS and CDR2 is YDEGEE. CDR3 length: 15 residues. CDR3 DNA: TGTGCCAGCAGCTCAGTTGAAAGGACTTCGAATGAGCAGTTCTTC. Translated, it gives CASSSVERTSNEQFF.

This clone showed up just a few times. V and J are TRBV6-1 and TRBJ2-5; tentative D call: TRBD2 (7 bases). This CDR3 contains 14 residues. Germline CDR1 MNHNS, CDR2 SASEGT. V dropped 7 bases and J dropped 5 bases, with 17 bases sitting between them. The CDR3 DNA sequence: TGTGCCAGCACCGAACGGGGGGCGCAGGAGACCCAGTACTTC. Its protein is CASTERGAQETQYF.

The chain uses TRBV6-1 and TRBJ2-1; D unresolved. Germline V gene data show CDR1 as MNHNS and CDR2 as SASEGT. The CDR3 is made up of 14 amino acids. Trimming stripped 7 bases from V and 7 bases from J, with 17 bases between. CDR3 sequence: CASMLAGFANEQFF. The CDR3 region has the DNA TGTGCCAGCATGTTGGCAGGTTTTGCAAATGAGCAGTTCTTC.

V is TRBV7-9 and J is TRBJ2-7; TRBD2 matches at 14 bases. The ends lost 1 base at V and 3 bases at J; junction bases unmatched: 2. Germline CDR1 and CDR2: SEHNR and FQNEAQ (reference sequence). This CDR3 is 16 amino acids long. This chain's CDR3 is CASSLGGLAGDYEQYF. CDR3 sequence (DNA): TGTGCCAGCAGCTTAGGGGGACTAGCGGGAGACTACGAGCAGTACTTC.

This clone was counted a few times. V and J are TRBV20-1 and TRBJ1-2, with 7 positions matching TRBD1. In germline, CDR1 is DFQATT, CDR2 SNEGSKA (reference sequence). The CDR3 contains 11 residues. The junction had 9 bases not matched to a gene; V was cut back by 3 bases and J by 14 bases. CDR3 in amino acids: CSASRGQVRTF. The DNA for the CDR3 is TGCAGTGCTAGTCGTGGACAGGTCAGGACCTTC.

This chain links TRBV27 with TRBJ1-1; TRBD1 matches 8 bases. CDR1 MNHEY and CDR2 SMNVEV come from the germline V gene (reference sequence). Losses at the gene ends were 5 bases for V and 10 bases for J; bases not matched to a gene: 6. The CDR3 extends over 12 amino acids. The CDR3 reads CASSPWTGTAFF. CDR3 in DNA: TGTGCCAGCAGTCCCTGGACAGGGACAGCTTTCTTT.

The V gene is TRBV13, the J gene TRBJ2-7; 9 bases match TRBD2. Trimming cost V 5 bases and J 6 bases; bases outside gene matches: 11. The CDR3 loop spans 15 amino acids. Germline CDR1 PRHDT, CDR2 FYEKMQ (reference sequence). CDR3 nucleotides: TGTGCCAGCAGCCCGGGTGCGGGAGGGTCCCGCGAGCAGTACTTC. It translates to CASSPGAGGSREQYF.

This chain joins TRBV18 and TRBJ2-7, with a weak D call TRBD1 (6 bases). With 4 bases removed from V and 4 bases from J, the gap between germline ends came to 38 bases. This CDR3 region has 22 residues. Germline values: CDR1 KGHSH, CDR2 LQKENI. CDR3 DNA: TGTGCCAGCTCACAGCGTCCGTCAGGACAGAACCAGGTACACAATAGAATGTACGAGCAGTACTTC. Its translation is CASSQRPSGQNQVHNRMYEQYF.

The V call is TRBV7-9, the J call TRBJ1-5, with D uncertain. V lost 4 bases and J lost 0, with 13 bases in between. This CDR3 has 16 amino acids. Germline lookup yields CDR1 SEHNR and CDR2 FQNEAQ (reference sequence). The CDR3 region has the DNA TGTGCCAGCAGCTATCGTGCGGGCTATAGCAATCAGCCCCAGCATTTT. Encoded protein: CASSYRAGYSNQPQHF.

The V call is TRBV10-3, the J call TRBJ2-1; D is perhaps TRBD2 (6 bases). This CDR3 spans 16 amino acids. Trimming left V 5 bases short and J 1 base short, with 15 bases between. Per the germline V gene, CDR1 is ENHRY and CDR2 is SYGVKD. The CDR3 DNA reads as TGTGCCATCAGTTGGGGCGGGGCTGGGTCCTACAATGAGCAGTTCTTC. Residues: CAISWGGAGSYNEQFF.

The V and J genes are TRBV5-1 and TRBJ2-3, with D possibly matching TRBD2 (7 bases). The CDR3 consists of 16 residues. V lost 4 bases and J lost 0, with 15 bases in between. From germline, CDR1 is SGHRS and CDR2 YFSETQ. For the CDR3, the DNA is TGCGCCAGCAGCGGACTAGGACAGCCTAGCACAGATACGCAGTATTTT. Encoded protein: CASSGLGQPSTDTQYF. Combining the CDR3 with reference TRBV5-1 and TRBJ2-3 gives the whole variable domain KAGVTQTPRYLIKTRGQQVTLSCSPISGHRSVSWYQQTPGQGLQFLFEYFSETQRNKGNFPGRFSGRQFSNSRSEMNVSTLELGDSALYLCASSGLGQPSTDTQYFGPGTRLTVL.

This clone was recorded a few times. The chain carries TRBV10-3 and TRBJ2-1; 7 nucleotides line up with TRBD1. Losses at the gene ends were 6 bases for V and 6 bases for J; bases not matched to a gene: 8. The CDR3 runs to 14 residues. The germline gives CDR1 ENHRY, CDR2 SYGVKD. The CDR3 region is CAISVPGQINEQFF. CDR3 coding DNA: TGTGCCATCAGCGTCCCGGGACAGATCAATGAGCAGTTCTTC.

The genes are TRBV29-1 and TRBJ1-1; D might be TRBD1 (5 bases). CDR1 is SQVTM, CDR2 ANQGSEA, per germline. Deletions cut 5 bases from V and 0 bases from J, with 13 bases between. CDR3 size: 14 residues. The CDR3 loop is CSVRRDDLNTEAFF. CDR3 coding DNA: TGCAGCGTTCGGAGGGACGATCTGAACACTGAAGCTTTCTTT.

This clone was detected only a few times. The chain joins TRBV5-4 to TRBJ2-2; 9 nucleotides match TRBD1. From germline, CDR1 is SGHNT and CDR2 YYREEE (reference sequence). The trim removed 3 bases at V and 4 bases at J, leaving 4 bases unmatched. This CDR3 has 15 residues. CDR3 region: CASSSETGGTGELFF. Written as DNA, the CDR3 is TGTGCCAGCAGCTCGGAGACAGGGGGCACCGGGGAGCTGTTTTTT.